The 30 T cell receptor beta chains listed next were all sequenced from one sample in a study of control samples from healthy donors and cancer patients. Using immunoSEQ multiplex PCR, the repertoire was profiled, and TCRdb retains in-frame clones only, with some absent. The sample includes about 89,000 clones, more than 75% seen only once; the top ten take around 2.1%. The sequenced material came from blood. The receptors come from a woman aged 35 to 49 in good health.

The chain combines TRBV6-1 with TRBJ1-5; 8 bases fit TRBD1. V gave up 0 bases and J gave up 4 bases; unmatched junction bases: 2. The CDR3 loop spans 15 amino acids. From germline, CDR1 is MNHNS and CDR2 SASEGT. The CDR3 nucleotides read TGTGCCAGCAGTGAAGCTGGACAGGGAAATCAGCCCCAGCATTTT. Protein product: CASSEAGQGNQPQHF.

The V and J genes are TRBV7-8 and TRBJ1-6; D remains unclear. V was shortened by 5 bases and J by 6 bases, with 8 bases between the two germline ends. From germline, CDR1 is SGHVS and CDR2 FQNEAQ. CDR3 length equals 13 residues. CDR3 bases: TGTGCCAGCAGCGATCTACTTAATTCACCCCTCCACTTT. This translates into CASSDLLNSPLHF.

This chain joins TRBV30 and TRBJ1-2; 7 positions agree with TRBD1. This CDR3 spans 15 amino acids. The V segment lost 2 bases and the J segment 6 bases; nucleotides outside the gene matches: 12. Looked up from germline, CDR1 is GTSNPN and CDR2 is SVGIG (reference sequence). The CDR3 reads CAWSTDSGTANGYTF. The CDR3 bases are TGTGCCTGGAGTACGGACTCCGGGACAGCGAATGGCTACACCTTC.

The chain links TRBV5-1 to TRBJ1-2; 11 bases match TRBD1. CDR1 is SGHRS, CDR2 YFSETQ, per germline. Trimming removed 4 bases from V and 8 bases from J; junction bases left unmatched: 13. The CDR3 has 16 residues. CDR3 protein: CASSPGQGAPSQGYTF. DNA of the CDR3: TGCGCCAGCAGCCCAGGACAGGGGGCTCCGTCGCAAGGCTACACCTTC.

J is TRBJ2-2 and V is TRBV3-1 (or the pseudogene TRBV3-2), with no clear D. Germline assignment: CDR1 LGHDT and CDR2 YNNKEL (reference sequence). This CDR3 is 13 amino acids long. The CDR3 region has the DNA TGTGCGTCTAATTATTGGAGCACCGGGGAGCTGTTTTTT. This gives the protein CASNYWSTGELFF.

J is TRBJ1-5 and V is TRBV6-1; no clear D gene. CDR1 is MNHNS and CDR2 is SASEGT in the germline V gene. V dropped 3 bases and J dropped 6 bases, with 18 bases sitting between them. The CDR3 is 16 amino acids. The CDR3 DNA sequence: TGTGCCAGCAGTGAGTTTGGGCCCGGAGGACGTCAGCCCCAGCATTTT. Amino acids: CASSEFGPGGRQPQHF.

V gene TRBV6-1 combines with J gene TRBJ1-6; D is perhaps TRBD1 (6 bases). In germline, CDR1 is MNHNS, CDR2 SASEGT. The CDR3 totals 15 residues. The V and J ends lost 0 bases and 8 bases respectively, with 11 bases between them. The CDR3 here is CASSEAGQGYSPLHF. In DNA form, the CDR3 reads TGTGCCAGCAGTGAAGCAGGGCAGGGGTATTCACCCCTCCACTTT.

This CDR3 reads CASTKDSGGGYTF. The CDR3 DNA sequence: TGTGCCAGCACCAAAGATTCAGGGGGTGGCTACACCTTC. The chain recombines TRBV9 with TRBJ1-2, with 7 bases identical to TRBD1. The CDR3 contains 13 residues. V was clipped by 6 bases and J by 7 bases; unmatched bases: 9. Germline CDR1 is SGDLS and CDR2 is YYNGEE.

This chain joins TRBV6-5 and TRBJ1-1; D uncertain. Deletions cut 3 bases from V and 1 base from J, with 15 bases between. There are 16 residues in the CDR3. Germline values: CDR1 MNHEY, CDR2 SVGAGI. The CDR3 coding sequence is TGTGCCAGCAGTTATCGGTCAGCCGGACCGAACACTGAAGCTTTCTTT. It encodes CASSYRSAGPNTEAFF.

This sequence joins TRBV29-1 and TRBJ2-1, with D possibly called TRBD1 or TRBD2 (6 bases each). The CDR3 contains 12 residues. The germline V gene has CDR1 SQVTM and CDR2 ANQGSEA. Trimming removed 4 bases from V and 7 bases from J, with 11 bases in between. CDR3 loop: CSVGWGANEQFF. DNA for the CDR3: TGCAGCGTTGGTTGGGGGGCTAATGAGCAGTTCTTC.

This rearrangement joins TRBV29-1 to TRBJ1-4; D is perhaps TRBD1 (5 bases). The germline CDR1 and CDR2 sequences are SQVTM and ANQGSEA. The CDR3 extends over 13 amino acids. V was shortened by 0 bases and J by 6 bases, with 8 bases between the two germline ends. DNA of the CDR3: TGCAGCGTTGAAGATGGGGGGTATGAAAAACTGTTTTTT. It translates to CSVEDGGYEKLFF.

This chain uses TRBV12-3 or TRBV12-4 with TRBJ2-3; 9 bases line up with TRBD1. The CDR3 has 13 residues. The trim removed 6 bases at V and 4 bases at J, leaving 2 bases unmatched. The CDR3 loop reads CASRGQGSDTQYF. CDR3 coding DNA: TGTGCCAGCAGGGGACAGGGTTCAGATACGCAGTATTTT.

This chain connects TRBV12-3 or TRBV12-4 to TRBJ2-1; D unclear. Trimming shortened V by 10 bases and J by 5 bases, and 15 bases separated the two germline ends. CDR3 length equals 13 residues. CDR3 protein: CATQSTSHNEQFF. As DNA, the CDR3 is TGTGCCACCCAGTCAACGTCTCACAATGAGCAGTTCTTC.

In DNA form, the CDR3 reads TGTGCCAGCAGTCTCGCAGGCACTCCAGGTGGCACCTTC. It translates to CASSLAGTPGGTF. The chain recombines TRBV6-2 or TRBV6-3 with TRBJ1-2; D is unclear. The CDR3 spans 13 residues. Trimming removed 5 bases from V and 13 bases from J, with 20 bases in between. CDR1 MNHEY and CDR2 SVGEGT come from the germline V gene.

The chain carries TRBV19 and TRBJ1-4; D gene uncertain. Trimming removed 3 bases at V and 7 bases at J, with 21 bases between. Germline V gene lookup returns CDR1 LNHDA and CDR2 SQIVND (reference sequence). The CDR3 sequence is 17 residues long. In nucleotides, the CDR3 is TGTGCCAGTAGTATCCGTATTCGATCAAGGCAGGTTGAAAAACTGTTTTTT. It yields the protein CASSIRIRSRQVEKLFF.

This chain connects TRBV12-3 or TRBV12-4 to TRBJ2-7; 10 nucleotides line up with TRBD1. The CDR3 length is 13 residues. After removal of 5 bases from V and 7 bases from J, the junction contained 5 bases not matched to a gene. CDR3 region: CASSPGQGSEQYF. The CDR3 DNA sequence: TGTGCCAGCAGTCCGGGACAGGGGAGTGAGCAGTACTTC.

The chain is built from TRBV4-2 and TRBJ1-6, with 9 bases that match TRBD1. The CDR3 sequence is 17 residues long. Germline values: CDR1 LGHNA, CDR2 YNFKEQ. After removal of 2 bases from V and 5 bases from J, the junction contained 7 bases not matched to a gene. Written as DNA, the CDR3 is TGTGCCAGCAGCCAATATGGACAGGGGTTGGATAATTCACCCCTCCACTTT. Amino acid sequence: CASSQYGQGLDNSPLHF.

This rearrangement joins TRBV14 to TRBJ2-7, with 8 bases that match TRBD1. V dropped 6 bases and J dropped 6; count of bases not matched to a gene: 7. Germline CDR1 and CDR2: SGHDN and FVKESK. This CDR3 spans 13 amino acids. The CDR3 region is CASSQGAKGEQYF. The CDR3 region has the DNA TGTGCCAGCAGTCAGGGGGCCAAAGGCGAGCAGTACTTC.

Worth noting for this clone: This sample also contains other DNA sequences that code for the same CDR3. The rearrangement joins TRBV11-3 to TRBJ2-1; D not resolved. In germline, CDR1 is SGHNT, CDR2 YENEEA. The ends were cut back, 0 bases at V and 4 bases at J, with 7 bases in the middle. The CDR3 has 14 residues. The CDR3 sequence: CASSLDGGYNEQFF. CDR3 nucleotide sequence: TGTGCCAGCAGCTTAGATGGCGGATACAATGAGCAGTTCTTC.

The rearrangement joins TRBV25-1 to TRBJ1-1; no firm D call. V dropped 4 bases and J dropped 3 bases, with 15 bases sitting between them. CDR3 length: 15 residues. Germline V gene sequence: CDR1 MGHDK, CDR2 SYGVNS. CDR3 nucleotides: TGTGCCAGCAGTGCCCCCGGTGGGTTGGACACTGAAGCTTTCTTT. Amino acid sequence: CASSAPGGLDTEAFF.

The chain uses TRBV5-5 and TRBJ2-4, with unresolved D. This CDR3 spans 16 amino acids. Trimming removed 5 bases from V and 1 base from J, with 16 bases in between. Germline V CDR1 and CDR2: SGHKS, YYEKEE (reference sequence). The CDR3, as DNA: TGTGCCAGCAGACAGAATACTAATGTGGCCAAAAACATTCAGTACTTC. Translated, it gives CASRQNTNVAKNIQYF.

The rearrangement links TRBV24-1 to TRBJ1-5; D is unresolved. The CDR3 is 16 amino acids. The V end lost 4 bases, the J end lost 1 base, and 13 bases lay between the germline ends. CDR1 KGHDR and CDR2 SFDVKD come from the germline V gene. The CDR3 region is CATSDGRSWSNQPQHF. Written as DNA, the CDR3 is TGTGCCACCAGTGACGGTAGGTCGTGGAGCAATCAGCCCCAGCATTTT.

The chain carries TRBV5-5 and TRBJ1-1, with D unresolved. The CDR3 runs to 13 residues. Germline-derived CDR1 and CDR2 are SGHKS and YYEKEE (reference sequence). The V gene lost 4 bases and the J gene lost 1 base, with 8 bases spanning the gap. DNA of the CDR3: TGTGCCAGCAGCCCTAGACGGAACACTGAAGCTTTCTTT. Translating gives CASSPRRNTEAFF.

The chain combines TRBV6-2 or TRBV6-3 with TRBJ1-1, with D unresolved. Trimming left V 2 bases short and J 6 bases short, with 4 bases between. Germline values: CDR1 MNHEY, CDR2 SVGEGT. The CDR3 runs 11 residues. CDR3 DNA: TGTGCCAGCAGTTACCGGGCTGAAGCTTTCTTT. The encoded protein is CASSYRAEAFF.

The chain recombines TRBV6-5 with TRBJ2-7; D may be TRBD1 (6 bases). V was cut by 0 bases and J by 3 bases, with 15 bases left in between. This CDR3 has 16 residues. Germline V lookup: CDR1 MNHEY, CDR2 SVGAGI. This chain's CDR3 is CASSYSTGHQNYEQYF. Here the CDR3 DNA reads TGTGCCAGCAGTTACTCGACGGGACACCAAAACTACGAGCAGTACTTC.

J is TRBJ2-2 and V is TRBV24-1; a weak D match, TRBD2 (6 bases). The CDR3 has 16 amino acids. The germline CDR1 and CDR2 sequences are KGHDR and SFDVKD. V lost 7 bases, J lost 6 bases, and 20 bases lay in between. CDR3 in DNA: TGTGCCACCAGCAAATTGGGCACTAGCACCTCCGGGGAGCTGTTTTTT. This encodes CATSKLGTSTSGELFF.

The chain joins TRBV5-4 to TRBJ2-3, with D maybe TRBD1 (6 bases). CDR3 length equals 16 residues. V lost 1 base to trimming and J lost 2 bases, with 14 bases between them. CDR1 SGHNT and CDR2 YYREEE come from the germline V gene (reference sequence). In nucleotides, the CDR3 is TGTGCCAGCAGCTTGTCATGGGGGCGAACCACAGATACGCAGTATTTT. Its translation: CASSLSWGRTTDTQYF.

This chain links TRBV4-1 with TRBJ1-5; 8 bases line up with TRBD1. Germline V gene sequence: CDR1 MGHRA, CDR2 YSYEKL. The CDR3 is 15 residues long. The trim removed 1 base at V and 3 bases at J, leaving 2 bases unmatched. This CDR3 is CASSQVDRDNQPQHF. CDR3 DNA sequence: TGCGCCAGCAGCCAAGTGGACAGGGACAATCAGCCCCAGCATTTT.

A word on this clone: Other DNA variants within this sample encode the same CDR3. The chain has TRBV5-1 and TRBJ1-1; no clear D. V was cut by 4 bases and J by 1 base, with 11 bases left in between. Germline CDR1 is SGHRS and CDR2 is YFSETQ. The CDR3 has 14 amino acids. The CDR3 nucleotides are TGCGCCAGCAGCCTGGTGGGCGGGAACACTGAAGCTTTCTTT. This gives the protein CASSLVGGNTEAFF.

The CDR3 nucleotides read TGTGCCAGCAGTTCCCCAGCCGCAGGGGGCTTAACAGATACGCAGTATTTT. This codes for CASSSPAAGGLTDTQYF. V gene TRBV28 combines with J gene TRBJ2-3, with 8 bases aligning to TRBD1. The CDR3 runs 17 residues. Germline CDR1 MDHEN, CDR2 SYDVKM. The V gene end was trimmed by 4 bases and the J gene end by 3 bases; junction bases not matched to a gene: 12.